The 26 T cell receptor beta chains presented below share a single source sample, sequenced in a study of T-cell reconstitution after alpha-beta-depleted transplantation in children. The TCRbeta library was prepared with unique molecular identifiers. TCRdb analysed the PCR reads with MiXCR anew, one entry per CDR3 protein. The data contain 500,000 to 600,000 distinct CDR3 sequences, around a third of them singletons. Source: PBMCs from the stem cell graft donor, taken from the stem cell graft. Receptors were obtained from a human donor who donated a stem cell graft to a child with aplastic anemia.

The V gene is TRBV16, the J gene TRBJ1-2; 8 bases are a match to TRBD1. There are 14 residues in the CDR3. Germline trimming cut 0 bases from V and 8 bases from J; bases unmatched to any gene: 5. The germline V gene has CDR1 KGHSY and CDR2 FQNENV. The CDR3 loop is CASSQSSGQGGYTF. In DNA, the CDR3 is TGTGCCAGCAGCCAATCCTCTGGACAGGGAGGCTACACCTTC.

This chain links TRBV20-1 with TRBJ2-3; 7 bases map to TRBD2. Germline CDR1 is DFQATT and CDR2 is SNEGSKA (reference sequence). J gave up 2 bases and V 1 base, and 6 bases lay outside the gene matches. The CDR3 is 15 residues long. CDR3 nucleotides: TGCAGTGCTAGAGGGGGAGCGGGAAACACAGATACGCAGTATTTT. This translates into CSARGGAGNTDTQYF.

The CDR3 here is CASSPGTSQETQYF. The CDR3, as DNA: TGTGCCAGCAGTCCCGGGACTAGCCAAGAGACCCAGTACTTC. This chain links TRBV5-4 with TRBJ2-5; 8 nucleotides agree with TRBD2. Germline V gene sequence: CDR1 SGHNT, CDR2 YYREEE (reference sequence). V lost 5 bases to trimming and J lost 1 base; unmatched junction nucleotides: 4. This CDR3 region has 14 residues.

This chain joins TRBV18 and TRBJ2-4; 12 bases align to TRBD2. Per the germline V gene, CDR1 is KGHSH and CDR2 is LQKENI. The trim removed 6 bases at V and 7 bases at J, leaving 7 bases unmatched. The CDR3 sequence is 15 residues long. CDR3 coding DNA: TGTGCCAGCTCTCCTCGACTAGCGGGAGAGAACATTCAGTACTTC. Amino acids: CASSPRLAGENIQYF. Supplemented by reference TRBV18 and TRBJ2-4, the full variable domain reads NAGVMQNPRHLVRRRGQEARLRCSPMKGHSHVYWYRQLPEEGLKFMVYLQKENIIDESGMPKERFSAEFPKEGPSILRIQQVVRGDSAAYFCASSPRLAGENIQYFGAGTRLSVL.

A word on this clonotype: One end of the junction fails to match germline, which may point to a read error. The gene calls are TRBV6-2 or TRBV6-3 and TRBJ1-6, with 7 nucleotides matching TRBD1. There are 14 residues in the CDR3. The germline gives CDR1 MNHEY, CDR2 SVGEGT. The CDR3 reads CTSSPRQGSSPLHF. The CDR3 bases are TGTACCAGCAGTCCTAGACAGGGAAGTTCACCCCTCCACTTT.

The rearrangement uses TRBV7-2 and TRBJ2-7, with D perhaps matching TRBD1 (6 bases). The CDR3 spans 17 residues. Trimming removed 7 bases at V and 1 base at J, with 23 bases between. CDR1 and CDR2 (germline): SGHTA, FQGNSA. This chain's CDR3 is CASTYLGQINRSYEQYV. The CDR3 DNA sequence: TGTGCCAGCACATATCTAGGACAGATAAATAGGTCCTACGAGCAGTACGTC.

This chain links TRBV6-1 with TRBJ1-2; 8 bases match TRBD1. The CDR3 contains 14 residues. Germline V gene data show CDR1 as MNHNS and CDR2 as SASEGT. V lost 8 bases, J lost 8 bases, and 13 bases stayed unmatched. The CDR3 here is CASHNQGAGRGYTF. The CDR3 DNA follows: TGTGCCAGCCATAATCAGGGGGCGGGAAGGGGCTACACCTTC.

This clonotype was counted between two and nine times. V and J are TRBV7-8 and TRBJ1-5, with TRBD1 matching over 7 bases. The CDR3 contains 15 residues. CDR1 is SGHVS, CDR2 FQNEAQ, per germline. With 5 bases clipped from V and 3 bases from J, the junction kept 7 bases outside the gene matches. DNA of the CDR3: TGTGCCAGCAGCGAAACAGGGGTCCCCAATCAGCCCCAGCATTTT. This sequence encodes CASSETGVPNQPQHF.

This clonotype was detected only a few times. J is TRBJ2-1 and V is TRBV12-3 or TRBV12-4; D uncertain. This CDR3 region has 15 residues. With 3 bases removed from V and 2 bases from J, the gap between germline ends came to 11 bases. The DNA for the CDR3 is TGTGCCAGCAGTTTGTCTCCGGGTACCTACAATGAGCAGTTCTTC. Translating gives CASSLSPGTYNEQFF.

The CDR3 is CASTHERPRNTEAFF. The CDR3, as DNA: TGTGCCAGCACCCATGAAAGACCAAGGAACACTGAAGCTTTCTTT. The chain uses TRBV12-3 or TRBV12-4 and TRBJ1-1; no definite D call. Trimming stripped 7 bases from V and 1 base from J, with 16 bases between. The CDR3 totals 15 residues.

This clonotype has only a few counts. This rearrangement joins TRBV6-1 to TRBJ1-1, with D perhaps TRBD1 (6 bases). The CDR3 runs to 13 residues. The V end lost 7 bases, the J end lost 5 bases, and 14 bases lay between the germline ends. The germline CDR1 and CDR2 sequences are MNHNS and SASEGT. This chain's CDR3 is CASTYRETTEAFF. The CDR3 DNA reads TGTGCCAGCACCTACAGGGAGACGACTGAAGCTTTCTTT.

This clonotype has only a few counts. This chain connects TRBV25-1 to TRBJ1-2; D gene ambiguous. CDR1 is MGHDK and CDR2 is SYGVNS in the germline V gene. V was shortened by 4 bases and J by 5 bases, with 8 bases between the two germline ends. There are 12 residues in the CDR3. The DNA for the CDR3 is TGTGCCAGCAGTGTAAGTCATTATGGCTACACCTTC. Amino acid sequence: CASSVSHYGYTF.

The rearrangement uses TRBV18 and TRBJ2-1; no firm D call. Germline V gene sequence: CDR1 KGHSH, CDR2 LQKENI. The V and J ends lost 2 bases and 11 bases respectively, with 13 bases between them. The CDR3 sequence is 13 residues long. The CDR3 here is CASSPNDKNKQFF. CDR3 nucleotides: TGTGCCAGCTCACCAAACGATAAGAATAAGCAGTTCTTC.

The gene calls are TRBV6-2 or TRBV6-3 and TRBJ1-5, with unresolved D. The germline CDR1 and CDR2 sequences are MNHEY and SVGEGT. V shed 7 bases and J shed 9 bases, with 10 bases lying between them. CDR3 length: 11 residues. The CDR3 region is CASTHGGPQHF. CDR3 coding DNA: TGTGCCAGCACCCATGGAGGGCCCCAGCATTTT.

The rearrangement links TRBV29-1 to TRBJ2-5, with 7 bases lining up with TRBD1. The trim removed 3 bases at V and 6 bases at J, leaving 7 bases unmatched. The germline V gene encodes CDR1 SQVTM and CDR2 ANQGSEA. CDR3 length: 13 amino acids. The CDR3, as DNA: TGCAGCGTTGACGAGACAGGGTCGAAGACCCAGTACTTC. It is translated as CSVDETGSKTQYF.

The chain joins TRBV7-2 to TRBJ1-2, with a possible D match to TRBD1 (5 bases). Germline V gene sequence: CDR1 SGHTA, CDR2 FQGNSA. This CDR3 comprises 14 residues. V was trimmed by 1 base and J by 4 bases, leaving 10 bases between them. CDR3 in DNA: TGTGCCAGCAGCTTAGAGCGGCAGGGCTATGGCTACACCTTC. Encoded protein: CASSLERQGYGYTF.

This chain connects TRBV15 to TRBJ2-3; D is undetermined. With 0 bases removed from V and 5 bases from J, the gap between germline ends came to 27 bases. Per the germline V gene, CDR1 is LNHNV and CDR2 is YYDKDF (reference sequence). The CDR3 consists of 20 residues. CDR3 DNA sequence: TGTGCCACCAGCAGAGATGGGATAGGGCGGCACCCCCATGCCGGAGATACGCAGTATTTT. This gives the protein CATSRDGIGRHPHAGDTQYF.

This clonotype was detected only a few times. The chain has TRBV9 and TRBJ2-1, with TRBD2 matching over 14 bases. Looked up from germline, CDR1 is SGDLS and CDR2 is YYNGEE. The CDR3 has 18 amino acids. Germline trimming cut 3 bases from V and 5 bases from J; bases unmatched to any gene: 10. The DNA for the CDR3 is TGTGCCAGCAGCGCCCGACTAGCGGGAGGGCCAGGCGACAATGAGCAGTTCTTC. Protein: CASSARLAGGPGDNEQFF.

V and J are TRBV5-4 and TRBJ2-2, with D hard to call. Trimming removed 0 bases from V and 7 bases from J, with 10 bases in between. The CDR3 contains 14 residues. Germline values: CDR1 SGHNT, CDR2 YYREEE (reference sequence). The CDR3 sequence is CASSLESLGGELFF. CDR3 coding DNA: TGTGCCAGCAGCTTGGAGTCCCTCGGCGGGGAGCTGTTTTTT.

This clonotype was counted only a few times. V is TRBV30 and J is TRBJ1-1; D is unresolved. CDR1 is GTSNPN, CDR2 SVGIG, per germline (reference sequence). Trimming pared 1 base from V and 9 bases from J, leaving 12 bases between. The length of the CDR3 is 12 residues. The CDR3: CAWSGEAKKAFF. CDR3 bases: TGTGCCTGGAGTGGGGAGGCTAAGAAAGCTTTCTTT.

The V gene is TRBV5-1, the J gene TRBJ2-7, with D unclear. Germline lookup yields CDR1 SGHRS and CDR2 YFSETQ. The CDR3 extends over 15 amino acids. V lost 0 bases, J lost 3 bases, and 13 bases lay in between. The DNA for the CDR3 is TGCGCCAGCAGCTTGGGGGCAGGCTCTGGCTACGAGCAGTACGTC. Its translation: CASSLGAGSGYEQYV.

The chain combines TRBV7-8 with TRBJ1-2, with a weak D call TRBD1 (5 bases). V lost 5 bases to trimming and J lost 5 bases, with 15 bases between them. In germline, CDR1 is SGHVS, CDR2 FQNEAQ. This CDR3 comprises 14 residues. CDR3 DNA: TGTGCCAGCAGCATCGCTGGCAGGGTATATGGCTACACCTTC. Amino acid sequence: CASSIAGRVYGYTF.

V usage is TRBV12-3 or TRBV12-4 and J usage is TRBJ1-1; no clear D gene. V dropped 3 bases and J dropped 8 bases, with 10 bases sitting between them. This CDR3 has 12 residues. The CDR3 sequence is CASSFSGLEAFF. The CDR3 coding sequence is TGTGCCAGCAGTTTCTCGGGCCTAGAAGCTTTCTTT.

In this sample, this clonotype turned up a few times. This chain links TRBV20-1 with TRBJ1-1; the match to TRBD1 covers 7 bases. V dropped 6 bases and J dropped 2; count of bases not matched to a gene: 15. CDR1 and CDR2 (germline): DFQATT, SNEGSKA (reference sequence). The CDR3 loop spans 16 amino acids. As DNA, the CDR3 is TGCAGTGCCAACGCAGGGGGTGCCTTCCCCAACACTGAAGCTTTCTTT. Its protein is CSANAGGAFPNTEAFF.

The V and J genes are TRBV20-1 and TRBJ2-3; the D gene is possibly TRBD2 (5 bases). This CDR3 has 16 amino acids. Trimming shortened V by 0 bases and J by 2 bases, and 15 bases separated the two germline ends. Germline V CDR1 and CDR2: DFQATT, SNEGSKA (reference sequence). The CDR3 loop reads CSARDRLAEFTDTQYF. The CDR3 nucleotides read TGCAGTGCTAGAGATCGCCTAGCAGAATTCACAGATACGCAGTATTTT.

This chain uses TRBV5-6 with TRBJ2-7; 7 positions match TRBD1. Germline CDR1 SGHDT, CDR2 YYEEEE. With V trimmed by 5 bases and J by 2 bases, 7 bases remained unmatched. This CDR3 is 14 amino acids long. CDR3 in DNA: TGTGCCAGCAGATTTAGGACAGGAACCTACGAGCAGTACTTC. Its translation: CASRFRTGTYEQYF.